The 32 T cell receptor beta chains below were found in one sample sequenced in a study of regulatory T cells in long-lasting Graves disease. To make TCR beta libraries, researchers used iRepertoire HTBI primers and Arm-PCR of CDR3 regions. TCRdb itself ran the multiplex PCR reads through MiXCR, one entry per CDR3 protein. The sample records a few hundred thousand distinct CDR3 sequences, 20% to 25% being singletons. Sample time point: persistent/refractory GD, antithyroid drugs over 5 years with positive TRAb. The TCR library was made from RNA that had been extracted from PBMCs in TRIzol. The specimen comprised peripheral blood mononuclear cells (PBMCs), sampled when the disease was refractory, from a patient treated with antithyroid drugs. The receptors shown here come from a woman in her 40s with Graves disease.

V gene TRBV9 combines with J gene TRBJ2-7; 8 bases line up with TRBD1. The trim removed 4 bases at V and 0 bases at J, leaving 9 bases unmatched. Germline V lookup: CDR1 SGDLS, CDR2 YYNGEE. CDR3 length: 16 residues. CDR3: CASSTWPGQASYEQYF. The CDR3 DNA reads TGTGCCAGCAGCACCTGGCCGGGACAGGCCTCCTACGAGCAGTACTTC.

This clonotype was counted ten times or more. This sequence joins TRBV11-1 and TRBJ2-7; D gene uncertain. From germline, CDR1 is SGHAT and CDR2 FQDESV (reference sequence). This CDR3 is 16 amino acids long. V dropped 4 bases and J dropped 0 bases, with 16 bases sitting between them. CDR3 in amino acids: CASSSSVRVSSYEQYF. The CDR3 bases are TGTGCCAGCAGCTCCTCCGTACGCGTGAGCTCCTACGAGCAGTACTTC.

The CDR3 sequence is CASSQGLTYEQYF. The CDR3 nucleotides are TGTGCCAGCAGCCAAGGCCTCACTTACGAGCAGTACTTC. The chain recombines TRBV3-1 with TRBJ2-7; D unclear. Looked up from germline, CDR1 is LGHDT and CDR2 is YNNKEL (reference sequence). The CDR3 totals 13 residues. Trimming took off 1 base at V and 4 bases at J, with 8 bases between the two ends.

This clonotype came up many times. The rearrangement links TRBV14 to TRBJ2-7; the match to TRBD1 covers 10 bases. Germline CDR1 is SGHDN and CDR2 is FVKESK. The CDR3 runs to 15 residues. The V and J ends lost 4 bases and 3 bases, in that order; junction bases with no gene match: 6. The CDR3 sequence: CASSPPTGGLYEQYF. The DNA for the CDR3 is TGTGCCAGCAGCCCACCGACAGGGGGCCTCTACGAGCAGTACTTC.

This clonotype occurred many times. The chain carries TRBV28 and TRBJ1-4; 9 bases are a match to TRBD1. The J segment lost 8 bases and the V segment lost 6 bases, leaving 7 bases of the junction unmatched. There are 14 residues in the CDR3. The germline gives CDR1 MDHEN, CDR2 SYDVKM. The CDR3 DNA reads as TGTGCCAGCAGCTACAGGGGGCTTCGGGAAAAACTGTTTTTT. Its translation is CASSYRGLREKLFF.

This clonotype has a count of ten or more. The rearrangement links TRBV28 to TRBJ2-7, with D maybe TRBD1 (6 bases). This CDR3 is 14 amino acids long. V lost 3 bases and J lost 4, with 13 bases in between. Per germline, CDR1 MDHEN and CDR2 SYDVKM. Here the CDR3 DNA reads TGTGCCAGCAGTTTCTCCCAGGGGCGATACGAGCAGTACTTC. Protein sequence: CASSFSQGRYEQYF.

The chain employs TRBV5-6 and TRBJ1-1; 7 positions match TRBD1. With 3 bases clipped from V and 1 base from J, the junction kept 6 bases outside the gene matches. The CDR3 length is 15 residues. Germline loops: CDR1 SGHDT, CDR2 YYEEEE. This CDR3 reads CASSSRDSPNTEAFF. The DNA for the CDR3 is TGTGCCAGCAGCTCGAGGGACAGCCCGAACACTGAAGCTTTCTTT.

The V call is TRBV28, the J call TRBJ2-3; 8 positions agree with TRBD2. CDR1 and CDR2 from the germline V gene are MDHEN and SYDVKM. This CDR3 region has 14 residues. Unmatched junction bases numbered 9, after V lost 7 bases and J lost 6 bases. CDR3 residues: CASITGGPPDTQYF. CDR3 DNA: TGTGCCAGCATAACGGGAGGGCCACCCGATACGCAGTATTTT.

The CDR3 region is CASSLSREAFF. CDR3 DNA: TGTGCCAGCAGCTTATCCCGGGAAGCTTTCTTT. The chain joins TRBV7-9 to TRBJ1-1; D unclear. Trimming shortened V by 2 bases and J by 8 bases, and 6 bases separated the two germline ends. This CDR3 comprises 11 residues. The germline V gene encodes CDR1 SEHNR and CDR2 FQNEAQ (reference sequence).

There are many counts of this clonotype. The CDR3 protein is CASSLDSYEQYF. CDR3 coding DNA: TGTGCCAGCAGCTTGGACAGTTACGAGCAGTACTTC. The chain joins TRBV28 to TRBJ2-7; weak D call: TRBD1 (6 bases). CDR3 length: 12 residues. V was clipped by 6 bases and J by 4 bases, with 10 bases between them. CDR1 is MDHEN and CDR2 is SYDVKM in the germline V gene. Using reference TRBV28 and TRBJ2-7 for the parts outside the CDR3, the full variable domain is DVKVTQSSRYLVKRTGEKVFLECVQDMDHENMFWYRQDPGLGLRLIYFSYDVKMKEKGDIPEGYSVSREKKERFSLILESASTNQTSMYLCASSLDSYEQYFGPGTRLTVT.

This clonotype was seen a few times. The chain couples TRBV15 to TRBJ2-6; D may be TRBD1 (6 bases). Germline CDR1 reads LNHNV; CDR2 reads YYDKDF (reference sequence). V was trimmed by 0 bases and J by 1 base, leaving 10 bases between them. This CDR3 has 17 residues. The CDR3 nucleotides read TGTGCCACCAGCAGAGAAGGGACACCATCTGGGGCCAACGTCCTGACTTTC. Translation: CATSREGTPSGANVLTF.

This clonotype was seen ten or more times. The chain recombines TRBV29-1 with TRBJ2-7; 7 bases agree with TRBD2. With 3 bases clipped from V and 6 bases from J, the junction kept 5 bases outside the gene matches. The CDR3 covers 12 residues. The V gene's germline CDR1 is SQVTM and CDR2 ANQGSEA. CDR3 coding DNA: TGCAGCGTTGAGGTAGCGGGTGGCGAGCAGTACTTC. This sequence encodes CSVEVAGGEQYF.

This clonotype was observed a handful of times. The chain uses TRBV5-1 and TRBJ1-2; D may be TRBD1 (5 bases). V was shortened by 1 base and J by 6 bases, with 22 bases between the two germline ends. The germline V gene has CDR1 SGHRS and CDR2 YFSETQ. The CDR3 loop spans 17 amino acids. The CDR3 is CASSLNWGGLSSHGYTF. CDR3 bases: TGCGCCAGCAGCTTGAATTGGGGCGGTCTTTCTAGCCATGGCTACACCTTC.

This chain links TRBV19 with TRBJ2-7; 7 positions match TRBD1. V was pared by 1 base and J by 1 base, with 7 bases of the junction left unmatched. The CDR3 extends over 16 amino acids. CDR1 is LNHDA, CDR2 SQIVND, per germline (reference sequence). The CDR3 sequence is CASSIARQGFSYEQYF. CDR3 coding DNA: TGTGCCAGTAGTATAGCCAGACAGGGTTTTTCCTACGAGCAGTACTTC.

This CDR3 is CASSLGTTYQETQYF. The CDR3 DNA sequence: TGTGCCAGCAGCTTGGGCACAACGTACCAAGAGACCCAGTACTTC. The rearrangement joins TRBV5-6 to TRBJ2-5; D call uncertain. V was trimmed by 0 bases and J by 0 bases, leaving 9 bases between them. The CDR3 loop spans 15 amino acids. Per germline, CDR1 SGHDT and CDR2 YYEEEE. The whole variable domain, remainder taken from reference TRBV5-6 and TRBJ2-5, is DAGVTQSPTHLIKTRGQQVTLRCSPKSGHDTVSWYQQALGQGPQFIFQYYEEEERQRGNFPDRFSGHQFPNYSSELNVNALLLGDSALYLCASSLGTTYQETQYFGPGTRLLVL.

V gene TRBV20-1 combines with J gene TRBJ2-1; no reliable D call. Trimming shortened V by 3 bases and J by 4 bases, and 16 bases separated the two germline ends. The germline CDR1 and CDR2 sequences are DFQATT and SNEGSKA (reference sequence). This CDR3 contains 15 residues. As DNA, the CDR3 is TGCAGTGCTAGTCACCGTGACCTTGTATACAATGAGCAGTTCTTC. It specifies CSASHRDLVYNEQFF.

This clonotype turned up a few times. The chain has TRBV27 and TRBJ2-1, with 14 nucleotides matching TRBD2. Germline-derived CDR1 and CDR2 are MNHEY and SMNVEV (reference sequence). The CDR3 covers 16 residues. Losses at the gene ends were 5 bases for V and 7 bases for J; bases not matched to a gene: 7. The CDR3: CASSAGLAGVRNEQFF. Written as DNA, the CDR3 is TGTGCCAGCAGTGCGGGACTAGCGGGAGTCAGGAATGAGCAGTTCTTC.

This clonotype was picked up many times. The J gene is TRBJ1-3, the V gene TRBV27; D uncertain. V dropped 5 bases and J dropped 0 bases, with 11 bases sitting between them. The V gene's germline CDR1 is MNHEY and CDR2 SMNVEV (reference sequence). This CDR3 has 15 amino acids. CDR3 sequence: CASSEGYRSGNTIYF. The CDR3 bases are TGTGCCAGCAGTGAAGGGTACCGCTCTGGAAACACCATATATTTT.

This clonotype was detected only once. The rearrangement joins TRBV7-9 to TRBJ2-5; D gene uncertain. The CDR3 is 10 residues long. Trimming took off 3 bases at V and 6 bases at J, with 2 bases between the two ends. Germline CDR1 reads SEHNR; CDR2 reads FQNEAQ (reference sequence). As DNA, the CDR3 is TGTGCCAGCAGCTTGCAGACCCAGTACTTC. It translates to CASSLQTQYF.

The chain combines TRBV3-1 with TRBJ1-3, with D unresolved. Germline V gene sequence: CDR1 LGHDT, CDR2 YNNKEL (reference sequence). CDR3 size: 12 residues. The V end lost 4 bases, the J end lost 5 bases, and 6 bases lay between the germline ends. The CDR3 region has the DNA TGTGCCAGCAGCCCAGCACGAAACACCATATATTTT. This encodes CASSPARNTIYF.

This clonotype came up many times. The V call is TRBV28, the J call TRBJ2-5; 8 positions agree with TRBD1. Germline V gene data show CDR1 as MDHEN and CDR2 as SYDVKM. The J segment lost 1 base and the V segment lost 6 bases, leaving 7 bases of the junction unmatched. The CDR3 totals 15 residues. CDR3 coding DNA: TGTGCCAGCAGCATCTTAACAGGGGGCCAAGAGACCCAGTACTTC. Its protein is CASSILTGGQETQYF.

This clonotype was found many times. The rearrangement joins TRBV7-2 to TRBJ1-5; unclear D gene. Trimming took off 4 bases at V and 9 bases at J, with 13 bases between the two ends. CDR1 and CDR2 (germline): SGHTA, FQGNSA. The CDR3 contains 13 residues. The CDR3 loop is CASSWTAITPQHF. The DNA for the CDR3 is TGTGCCAGCAGCTGGACGGCAATCACGCCCCAGCATTTT. Variable domain in full (rest from reference TRBV7-2 and TRBJ1-5): GAGVSQSPSNKVTEKGKDVELRCDPISGHTALYWYRQSLGQGLEFLIYFQGNSAPDKSGLPSDRFSAERTGGSVSTLTIQRTQQEDSAVYLCASSWTAITPQHFGDGTRLSIL.

This clonotype was seen many times. This chain connects TRBV28 to TRBJ1-3; unclear D gene. The germline V gene encodes CDR1 MDHEN and CDR2 SYDVKM. The CDR3 length is 15 residues. V lost 6 bases and J 2 bases, leaving 14 bases between the germline ends. The CDR3 here is CASRDNKAPGNTIYF. The CDR3 DNA is TGTGCCAGCAGGGATAATAAGGCGCCTGGAAACACCATATATTTT.

This clonotype was counted at least ten times. CDR3 region: CASSNRALTFYEKLFF. The CDR3 region has the DNA TGTGCCAGCAGCAACAGGGCTTTGACCTTTTATGAAAAACTGTTTTTT. The rearrangement links TRBV28 to TRBJ1-4, with a tentative D call TRBD1 (6 bases). V shed 6 bases and J shed 6 bases, with 20 bases lying between them. This CDR3 is built from 16 residues. Germline V gene data show CDR1 as MDHEN and CDR2 as SYDVKM.

The J gene is TRBJ2-1, the V gene TRBV28, with D tentatively TRBD1 (6 bases). CDR1 is MDHEN and CDR2 is SYDVKM in the germline V gene. The CDR3 loop spans 13 amino acids. Trimming cost V 3 bases and J 7 bases, with 10 bases left between them. In DNA form, the CDR3 reads TGTGCCAGCAGTTTCAGGGGTGGGAATGAGCAGTTCTTC. Its protein product is CASSFRGGNEQFF.

The sample holds a few counts of this clonotype. The chain combines TRBV5-4 with TRBJ2-5; the match to TRBD2 covers 8 bases. Looked up from germline, CDR1 is SGHNT and CDR2 is YYREEE (reference sequence). This CDR3 has 15 residues. V was clipped by 2 bases and J by 9 bases; unmatched bases: 12. The CDR3: CASSFREGRVLAQYF. CDR3 nucleotide sequence: TGTGCCAGCAGCTTCCGGGAGGGCCGGGTTTTGGCCCAGTACTTC.

The chain links TRBV29-1 to TRBJ1-1, with D unclear. Per germline, CDR1 SQVTM and CDR2 ANQGSEA. V was cut by 5 bases and J by 1 base, with 11 bases left in between. The length of the CDR3 is 13 residues. CDR3 in amino acids: CSVLPISNTEAFF. The DNA of the CDR3 is TGCAGCGTTCTACCCATTTCGAACACTGAAGCTTTCTTT.

This clonotype showed up just a few times. The CDR3 DNA follows: TGTGCCAGCAAACGGACTAGCCTGGATGAGCAGTTCTTC. It translates to CASKRTSLDEQFF. This chain connects TRBV6-1 to TRBJ2-1, with 8 positions matching TRBD2. Germline V gene lookup returns CDR1 MNHNS and CDR2 SASEGT. Unmatched junction bases numbered 7, after V lost 7 bases and J lost 8 bases. The CDR3 runs to 13 residues.

This clonotype has ten or more counts. The chain is built from TRBV2 and TRBJ2-2; a possible D gene is TRBD1 (6 bases). Germline CDR1 and CDR2: SNHLY and FYNNEI. V was shortened by 7 bases and J by 0 bases, with 15 bases between the two germline ends. CDR3 size: 16 residues. As DNA, the CDR3 is TGTGCCAGCACCCCGGGACATTCTCCGAACACCGGGGAGCTGTTTTTT. It specifies CASTPGHSPNTGELFF.

This clonotype appeared many times. V gene TRBV6-1 combines with J gene TRBJ2-5, with D unclear. Germline CDR1 reads MNHNS; CDR2 reads SASEGT. V lost 5 bases, J lost 6 bases, and 1 base lay in between. The CDR3 sequence is 9 residues long. CDR3 protein: CASSKTQYF. The CDR3 bases are TGTGCCAGCAGTAAGACCCAGTACTTC.

The chain joins TRBV27 to TRBJ1-1; TRBD1 might be the D (5 bases). V gave up 5 bases and J gave up 7 bases, with 14 bases separating them. Per germline, CDR1 MNHEY and CDR2 SMNVEV (reference sequence). The CDR3 is 13 residues long. The CDR3 loop reads CASSIQGRGEAFF. For the CDR3, the DNA is TGTGCCAGCAGTATACAAGGAAGGGGTGAAGCTTTCTTT.

Regarding this clonotype: A read error may be the cause here, since a much bigger clone is one base away. The chain combines TRBV5-1 with TRBJ2-7; D might be TRBD1 or TRBD2, each matching 7 bases. Germline lookup yields CDR1 SGHRS and CDR2 YFSETQ. The length of the CDR3 is 14 residues. The CDR3 DNA reads TGCGCCAGCAGCAGCGGGGACAGAATAAACGAGCAGCACTTC. Translation: CASSSGDRINEQHF.